This T cell receptor beta chain comes out of a study of tumor-infiltrating lymphocytes in primary liver carcinoma. Study summary: Patients were both men and women, whose ages ran from 30 to 69 years. Study-wide results and caveats: Found in all five tumor regions were only about 7-25% of top clones.

Concerning this clonotype: Its target is unknown.

Per the germline V gene, CDR1 is MNHEY and CDR2 is SVGEGT. The CDR3 contains 13 residues. The V gene lost 6 bases and the J gene lost 2 bases, with 11 bases spanning the gap. Unsorted bulk tissue of roughly 20-34 mg yielded co-extracted RNA and DNA. Samples were taken from five separate regions (per tumor). Starting from approximately 500 ng of total RNA, TCR beta cDNA was produced with a primer in the constant region. Library construction for TCR beta comprised three nested multiplex PCR rounds performed with slightly modified ARM-PCR. The study ran its first two PCR rounds for approximately 10 cycles each, using TRBV1-TRBV30 forward primers and a C-beta reverse primer. TCRdb processed the multiplex PCR reads anew with MiXCR; each CDR3 protein has one entry. Among under 45,000 distinct CDR3 sequences listed, about three quarters were seen once.

Sequencing was done on a sample of liver tumor tissue from sampling region 2. Subset reported: tumor region T2, inferior pole. This sequence joins TRBV6-2 or TRBV6-3 and TRBJ2-7, with D unresolved. This TCR was recovered from a man in his forties with primary liver carcinoma and hepatitis B virus infection. The CDR3 region is CASSFKVPYEQYF. For the CDR3, the DNA is TGTGCCAGCAGCTTCAAGGTACCCTACGAGCAGTACTTC.